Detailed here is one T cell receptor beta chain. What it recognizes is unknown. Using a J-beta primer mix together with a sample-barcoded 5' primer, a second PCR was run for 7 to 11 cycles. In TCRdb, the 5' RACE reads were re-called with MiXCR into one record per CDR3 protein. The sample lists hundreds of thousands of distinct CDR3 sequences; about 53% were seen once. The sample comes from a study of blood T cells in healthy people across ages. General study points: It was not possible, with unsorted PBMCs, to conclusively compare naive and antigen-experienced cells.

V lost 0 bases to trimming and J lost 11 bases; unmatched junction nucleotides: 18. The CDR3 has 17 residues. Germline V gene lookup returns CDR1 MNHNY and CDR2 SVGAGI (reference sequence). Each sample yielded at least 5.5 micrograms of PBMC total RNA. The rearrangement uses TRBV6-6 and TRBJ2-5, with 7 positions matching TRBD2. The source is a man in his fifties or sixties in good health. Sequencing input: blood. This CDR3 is CASSYSSVRGIYNEQYF. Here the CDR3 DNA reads TGTGCCAGCAGTTACTCGAGTGTGCGGGGGATCTACAATGAGCAGTACTTC.